Presented here are 6 T cell receptor beta chains from one specimen sequenced in a study of T-cell reconstitution after alpha-beta-depleted transplantation in children. The TCRbeta library was prepared with unique molecular identifiers. TCRdb redid the calling of the PCR reads with MiXCR, one entry per CDR3 protein. The sample yields hundreds of thousands of distinct CDR3 sequences, roughly a quarter seen once. The material sequenced was PBMCs, mostly from graft donor cells, taken 360 days after TCRalphabeta/CD19-depleted stem cell transplant. These receptors were collected from a female patient aged 2-9 years who had a stem cell transplant for congenital amegakaryocytic thrombocytopenia, so the T cells may come from the graft donor.

CDR3 in amino acids: CASSLKTGFYEQYF. The CDR3 DNA follows: TGTGCCAGCAGCTTAAAGACAGGTTTCTACGAGCAGTACTTC. The chain couples TRBV7-6 to TRBJ2-7; D possibly corresponds to TRBD1 (6 bases). Trimming pared 2 bases from V and 3 bases from J, leaving 11 bases between. Germline CDR1 is SGHVS and CDR2 is FNYEAQ. The CDR3 covers 14 residues.

This CDR3 reads CASSLLGYNEQFF. In DNA form, the CDR3 reads TGTGCCAGCAGTTTACTTGGCTACAATGAGCAGTTCTTC. The chain has TRBV12-3 or TRBV12-4 and TRBJ2-1, with D uncertain. Between the trimmed V and J ends, which lost 2 bases and 3 bases, there was a span of 5 bases. CDR3 length: 13 amino acids.

This clonotype has only a few counts. The V gene is TRBV20-1, the J gene TRBJ2-5, with 8 bases identical to TRBD2. V lost 4 bases, J lost 5 bases, and 6 bases stayed unmatched. CDR1 DFQATT and CDR2 SNEGSKA come from the germline V gene (reference sequence). The length of the CDR3 is 13 residues. CDR3 nucleotide sequence: TGCAGTGCTATCACGGGGGGGCAGGAGACCCAGTACTTC. Residues: CSAITGGQETQYF.

The V and J genes are TRBV6-5 and TRBJ1-1, with D uncertain. V was shortened by 8 bases and J by 1 base, with 8 bases between the two germline ends. CDR3 length: 12 amino acids. Germline CDR1 and CDR2: MNHEY and SVGAGI. The CDR3 region is CASGKGNTEAFF. Here the CDR3 DNA reads TGTGCCAGCGGGAAGGGGAACACTGAAGCTTTCTTT.

The J gene is TRBJ2-3, the V gene TRBV29-1; no clear D. The CDR3 has 10 residues. V was shortened by 6 bases and J by 1 base, with 2 bases between the two germline ends. Germline V CDR1 and CDR2: SQVTM, ANQGSEA. The CDR3 region has the DNA TGCAGCGTCGGCACAGATACGCAGTATTTT. This translates into CSVGTDTQYF.

This clonotype was detected a few times. The chain carries TRBV4-1 and TRBJ2-5; 7 nucleotides match TRBD1. CDR1 and CDR2 from the germline V gene are MGHRA and YSYEKL. The CDR3 contains 15 residues. J was trimmed by 4 bases and V by 1 base; bases with no gene match: 6. The CDR3 bases are TGCGCCAGCAGCCAAGTGAAACAGGGGTTAGAGACCCAGTACTTC. Translated: CASSQVKQGLETQYF.